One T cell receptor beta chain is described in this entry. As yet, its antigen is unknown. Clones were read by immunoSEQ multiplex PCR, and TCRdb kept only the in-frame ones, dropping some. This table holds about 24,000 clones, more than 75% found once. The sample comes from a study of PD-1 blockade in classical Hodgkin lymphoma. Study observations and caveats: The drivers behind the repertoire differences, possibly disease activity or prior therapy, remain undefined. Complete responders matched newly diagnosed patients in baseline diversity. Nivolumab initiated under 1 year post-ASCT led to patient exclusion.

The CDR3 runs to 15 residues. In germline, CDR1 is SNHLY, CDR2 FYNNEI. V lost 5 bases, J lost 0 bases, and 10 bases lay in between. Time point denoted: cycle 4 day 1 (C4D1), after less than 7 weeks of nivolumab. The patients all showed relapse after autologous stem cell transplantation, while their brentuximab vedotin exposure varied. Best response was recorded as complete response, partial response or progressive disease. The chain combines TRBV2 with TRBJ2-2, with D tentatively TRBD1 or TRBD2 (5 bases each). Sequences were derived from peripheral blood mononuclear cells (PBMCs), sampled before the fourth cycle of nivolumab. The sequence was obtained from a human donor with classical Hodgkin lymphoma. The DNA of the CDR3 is TGTGCCAGCAGTTTCGGGACGGCGAACACCGGGGAGCTGTTTTTT. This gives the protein CASSFGTANTGELFF.